This T cell receptor (beta chain) was sequenced in a study of shared clonotypes between healthy human individuals. This clone was seen just once. Its antigen is undetermined. Clones were sequenced by immunoSEQ multiplex PCR, and TCRdb holds only the in-frame ones, with some missing. The sample has some 1,100,000 clones, approximately 78% seen once; the top ten hold 0.5% to 0.6%. CDR3 length: 17 amino acids. Trimming took 5 bases from V and 2 from J, leaving 16 bases between them. CDR1 is MGHDK and CDR2 is SYGVNS in the germline V gene. Study-wide results and caveats: Generation of non-shared clonotypes was less probable than generation of clonotypes shared by all four donors.

This rearrangement joins TRBV25-1 to TRBJ2-6; D possibly corresponds to TRBD1 (6 bases). What was sequenced was memory CD4+ T cells from PBMCs. As to subset: CD45RA-negative fraction. The receptor comes from a man aged 18 to 29 in good health. Some clones in this sample may be carry-over from other donors' samples. CDR3 bases: TGTGCCAGCAGTCCTCCTTACAGGGTGCCTGGGGCCAACGTCCTGACTTTC. Translated: CASSPPYRVPGANVLTF.